The 20 T cell receptor beta chains presented below share a single source sample, sequenced in a study of blood T cell repertoires in COVID-19. Sequencing was performed with immunoSEQ multiplex PCR; in TCRdb, only in-frame clones are kept and a portion is missing. Among under 200,000 clones listed, around nine tenths were seen once. The sample comprised peripheral blood. Receptors were obtained from a man aged 55 to 70 with active or convalescent COVID-19.

This clone has only a few counts. V and J are TRBV25-1 and TRBJ2-7; the match to TRBD2 covers 8 bases. The CDR3 totals 14 residues. V was clipped by 8 bases and J by 2 bases; unmatched bases: 8. Per germline, CDR1 MGHDK and CDR2 SYGVNS. CDR3 nucleotides: TGTGCCAGCTCGTTCGGGGGGGTCGCCTACGAGCAGTACTTC. It encodes CASSFGGVAYEQYF.

The genes are TRBV6-4 and TRBJ2-7; maybe TRBD1 (5 bases). V was shortened by 3 bases and J by 7 bases, with 16 bases between the two germline ends. The CDR3 is 14 amino acids. CDR1 MRHNA and CDR2 SNTAGT come from the germline V gene. The chain's CDR3 is CASSEGQQLGEQYF. As DNA, the CDR3 is TGTGCCAGCAGTGAGGGGCAGCAATTGGGGGAGCAGTACTTC.

V is TRBV7-6 and J is TRBJ1-6; D may be TRBD1 (5 bases). There are 15 residues in the CDR3. Trimming shortened V by 1 base and J by 8 bases, and 12 bases separated the two germline ends. Germline CDR1 reads SGHVS; CDR2 reads FNYEAQ. CDR3: CASSLGGGTHSPLHF. The CDR3, as DNA: TGTGCCAGCAGCTTAGGGGGAGGGACGCATTCACCCCTCCACTTT.

V gene TRBV11-2 combines with J gene TRBJ1-2, with no clear D. CDR1 SGHAT and CDR2 FQNNGV come from the germline V gene. V shed 1 base and J shed 5 bases, with 11 bases lying between them. The CDR3 loop spans 14 amino acids. In DNA, the CDR3 is TGTGCCAGCAGCTTAGGAGGGTCTCCTTATGGCTACACCTTC. This codes for CASSLGGSPYGYTF.

V and J are TRBV9 and TRBJ1-1; 10 nucleotides match TRBD1. Germline V lookup: CDR1 SGDLS, CDR2 YYNGEE. The V segment lost 3 bases and the J segment 11 bases; nucleotides outside the gene matches: 10. The CDR3 contains 14 residues. Here the CDR3 DNA reads TGTGCCAGCAGCGGCGGGACAGGGGATTTTCGCGCTTTCTTT. It translates to CASSGGTGDFRAFF.

V and J are TRBV7-9 and TRBJ2-7; 9 bases map to TRBD2. Germline lookup yields CDR1 SEHNR and CDR2 FQNEAQ (reference sequence). The ends lost 0 bases at V and 5 bases at J; junction bases unmatched: 5. The length of the CDR3 is 15 residues. Written as DNA, the CDR3 is TGTGCCAGCAGCTTAGCGAAGCGGGGGGACGACGAGCAGTACTTC. Translated, it gives CASSLAKRGDDEQYF.

Concerning this clone itself: In the same sample, other DNA sequences code for this CDR3. The chain carries TRBV9 and TRBJ2-5, with 8 nucleotides matching TRBD2. Germline lookup yields CDR1 SGDLS and CDR2 YYNGEE. This CDR3 has 14 residues. J lost 4 bases, V lost 0 bases, and 2 bases had no gene match. CDR3 bases: TGTGCCAGCAGCGTAGGGCTAGCGGGAGAGACCCAGTACTTC. Amino acids: CASSVGLAGETQYF.

This chain connects TRBV12-3 or TRBV12-4 to TRBJ1-5, with D perhaps matching TRBD1 (5 bases). The CDR3 runs 12 residues. The V end lost 6 bases, the J end lost 7 bases, and 10 bases lay between the germline ends. The CDR3 sequence is CASSPGNQPQHF. The DNA of the CDR3 is TGTGCCAGCAGCCCAGGGAACCAGCCCCAGCATTTT.

The V call is TRBV20-1, the J call TRBJ2-5, with D maybe TRBD2 (5 bases). The germline V and J ends were trimmed by 6 bases and 3 bases, with 8 bases remaining between them. The CDR3 consists of 11 residues. The germline gives CDR1 DFQATT, CDR2 SNEGSKA (reference sequence). The CDR3 is CSASGKETQYF. In DNA form, the CDR3 reads TGCAGTGCCAGCGGAAAAGAGACCCAGTACTTC.

This clone was counted a single time. This rearrangement joins TRBV3-1 (or the pseudogene TRBV3-2) to TRBJ1-1; the match to TRBD1 covers 8 bases. The CDR3 is made up of 16 amino acids. Germline V CDR1 and CDR2: LGHDT, YNNKEL (reference sequence). V gave up 1 base and J gave up 6 bases; unmatched junction bases: 10. DNA for the CDR3: TGTGCCAGCAGCCAAGTTCTTGGGACAGGTAACTCTGAAGCTTTCTTT. This encodes CASSQVLGTGNSEAFF.

CDR3 residues: CASSMGRVTDTQYF. CDR3 coding DNA: TGTGCCAGTAGTATGGGCAGGGTCACAGATACGCAGTATTTT. The rearrangement links TRBV19 to TRBJ2-3; tentative D call: TRBD1 (5 bases). V lost 3 bases and J lost 2, with 9 bases in between. Germline V CDR1 and CDR2: LNHDA, SQIVND (reference sequence). The CDR3 totals 14 residues.

The chain joins TRBV9 to TRBJ2-7; D might be TRBD1 (6 bases). The CDR3 extends over 15 amino acids. V lost 5 bases and J 2 bases, leaving 17 bases between the germline ends. Per germline, CDR1 SGDLS and CDR2 YYNGEE. CDR3 in amino acids: CASSKDGDITYEQYF. The CDR3 bases are TGTGCCAGCAGTAAAGATGGGGACATAACCTACGAGCAGTACTTC.

The V call is TRBV18, the J call TRBJ1-5, with D possibly matching TRBD1 (5 bases). The CDR3 is 16 residues long. V shed 4 bases and J shed 7 bases, with 20 bases lying between them. Germline V gene data show CDR1 as KGHSH and CDR2 as LQKENI. DNA for the CDR3: TGTGCCAGCTCACTCGACCGGGTACGGGGGGGACAGCCCCAGCATTTT. This codes for CASSLDRVRGGQPQHF.

CDR3 amino acids: CASTPGGDGANVLTF. The CDR3 DNA reads as TGCGCCAGCACCCCCGGGGGTGACGGGGCCAACGTCCTGACTTTC. The V gene is TRBV10-2, the J gene TRBJ2-6; D perhaps matches TRBD2 (6 bases). V lost 7 bases and J lost 4, with 14 bases in between. CDR3 length: 15 amino acids. From germline, CDR1 is WSHSY and CDR2 SAAADI.

This sequence joins TRBV7-9 and TRBJ1-6; D is perhaps TRBD1 (5 bases). The CDR3 sequence is 14 residues long. CDR1 and CDR2 (germline): SEHNR, FQNEAQ (reference sequence). Between the trimmed V and J ends, which lost 5 bases and 7 bases, there was a span of 12 bases. The CDR3 protein is CASSGDSPNSPLHF. CDR3 DNA: TGTGCCAGCAGCGGGGACTCTCCAAATTCACCCCTCCACTTT. Full variable domain (outside the CDR3, taken from reference TRBV7-9 and TRBJ1-6): DTGVSQNPRHKITKRGQNVTFRCDPISEHNRLYWYRQTLGQGPEFLTYFQNEAQLEKSRLLSDRFSAERPKGSFSTLEIQRTEQGDSAMYLCASSGDSPNSPLHFGNGTRLTVT.

The chain is built from TRBV25-1 and TRBJ2-5; 12 bases are shared with TRBD2. Germline loops: CDR1 MGHDK, CDR2 SYGVNS. The CDR3 has 15 residues. Trimming took 8 bases from V and 2 from J; bases not matched to a gene: 6. The CDR3 sequence: CASSRTSGVQETQYF. The CDR3 DNA reads TGTGCCAGCTCAAGGACTAGCGGGGTGCAAGAGACCCAGTACTTC.

The chain uses TRBV6-5 and TRBJ1-5; 10 positions match TRBD1. The CDR3 is 15 amino acids. Losses at the gene ends were 7 bases for V and 6 bases for J; bases not matched to a gene: 9. Germline values: CDR1 MNHEY, CDR2 SVGAGI. CDR3 DNA sequence: TGTGCCAGCACCTTCGACAGGGGGCGAGGTCAGCCCCAGCATTTT. This translates into CASTFDRGRGQPQHF.

The V gene is TRBV6-5, the J gene TRBJ2-7; 9 bases are a match to TRBD1. V lost 4 bases, J lost 4 bases, and 5 bases stayed unmatched. CDR1 and CDR2 (germline): MNHEY, SVGAGI. CDR3 length: 14 residues. CDR3 in DNA: TGTGCCAGCAGTTGGGACAGGGAGCTGTACGAGCAGTACTTC. Translating it yields CASSWDRELYEQYF.

This chain joins TRBV4-1 and TRBJ2-7; 11 nucleotides line up with TRBD2. The CDR3 is 14 residues long. The V segment lost 4 bases and the J segment 5 bases; nucleotides outside the gene matches: 4. Germline-derived CDR1 and CDR2 are MGHRA and YSYEKL. The DNA for the CDR3 is TGCGCCAGCAGCCTTCTAGCGGGGGGCGACGAGCAGTACTTC. Translating gives CASSLLAGGDEQYF.

This chain connects TRBV15 to TRBJ1-1, with 9 bases fitting TRBD1. The V segment lost 3 bases and the J segment 6 bases; nucleotides outside the gene matches: 8. The length of the CDR3 is 15 residues. Per germline, CDR1 LNHNV and CDR2 YYDKDF (reference sequence). The CDR3 nucleotides read TGTGCCACCAGCAGTCCTACAGGGGGCTTGGCTGAAGCTTTCTTT. Its protein product is CATSSPTGGLAEAFF.